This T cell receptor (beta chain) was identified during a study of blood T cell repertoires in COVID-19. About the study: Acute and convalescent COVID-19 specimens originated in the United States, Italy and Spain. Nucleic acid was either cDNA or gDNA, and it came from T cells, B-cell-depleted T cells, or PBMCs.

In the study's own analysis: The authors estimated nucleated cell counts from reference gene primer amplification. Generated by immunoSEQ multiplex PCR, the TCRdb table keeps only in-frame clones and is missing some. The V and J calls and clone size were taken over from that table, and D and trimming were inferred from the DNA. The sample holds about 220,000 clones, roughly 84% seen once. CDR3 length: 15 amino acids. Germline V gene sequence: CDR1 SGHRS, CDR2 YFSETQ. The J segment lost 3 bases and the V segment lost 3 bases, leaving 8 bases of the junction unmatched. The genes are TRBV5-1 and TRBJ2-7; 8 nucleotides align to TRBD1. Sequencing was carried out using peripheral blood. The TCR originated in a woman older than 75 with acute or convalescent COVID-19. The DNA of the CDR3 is TGCGCCAGCAGCTCACGGACAGGGTACGGCTACGAGCAGTACTTC. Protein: CASSSRTGYGYEQYF.